Sequencing of this TCR beta chain was carried out in a study of blood T cell repertoires in COVID-19. This clone has a single count. Sequencing used immunoSEQ multiplex PCR; TCRdb keeps in-frame clones, though not all of them. The table has some 68,000 clones, more than 80% seen once. Germline CDR1 reads MNHEY; CDR2 reads SVGAGI. CDR3 size: 14 residues. The ends lost 8 bases at V and 3 bases at J; junction bases unmatched: 9. The chain joins TRBV6-5 to TRBJ1-1; 7 bases line up with TRBD1. This receptor was taken from a man in his fifties or sixties with acute or convalescent COVID-19. Material for sequencing was peripheral blood. CDR3 sequence: CASGKGQSYTEAFF. CDR3 coding DNA: TGTGCCAGCGGGAAGGGACAGTCGTACACTGAAGCTTTCTTT.